Listed below are T cell receptor beta chains from one sample, sequenced in a study of shared clonotypes between healthy human individuals. Generated by immunoSEQ multiplex PCR, the TCRdb table keeps only in-frame clones and is missing some. This table has approximately 2,200,000 clones, 85% to 95% appearing once. Sequenced sample: naive CD8+ T cells from PBMCs. Every receptor here comes from a young man in good health. Some clones in this sample may be carry-over from other donors' samples. Both conserved end residues are part of each CDR3. The order of the fields is D gene, J gene, clone size, V gene, CDR3 protein, CDR3 DNA. D genes are given only for firm matches. Clone sizes are given selectively: once, few, many, or a class where the clone is expanded.

D gene: TRBD1; J gene: TRBJ2-7; clone size: -; V gene: TRBV6-1; CDR3 protein: CASSEWTGILVDEQYF; CDR3 DNA: TGTGCCAGCAGTGAATGGACAGGGATATTGGTTGACGAGCAGTACTTC
D gene: -; J gene: TRBJ2-4; clone size: -; V gene: TRBV7-2; CDR3 protein: CASSGTGEGTKNIQYF; CDR3 DNA: TGTGCCAGCAGCGGTACAGGAGAGGGAACCAAAAACATTCAGTACTTC
D gene: -; J gene: TRBJ2-5; clone size: -; V gene: TRBV6-5; CDR3 protein: CASSYSIRRAQETQYF; CDR3 DNA: TGTGCCAGCAGTTACTCGATCCGACGGGCCCAAGAGACCCAGTACTTC
D gene: -; J gene: TRBJ2-1; clone size: few; V gene: TRBV27; CDR3 protein: CASSLLPLLAGRDEQFF; CDR3 DNA: TGTGCCAGCAGTCTCCTCCCCCTCTTGGCGGGTAGGGATGAGCAGTTCTTC
D gene: -; J gene: TRBJ2-2; clone size: -; V gene: TRBV15; CDR3 protein: CATPRAASSNTGELFF; CDR3 DNA: TGTGCCACCCCAAGGGCTGCTAGCTCCAACACCGGGGAGCTGTTTTTT
D gene: TRBD2; J gene: TRBJ2-1; clone size: -; V gene: TRBV7-2; CDR3 protein: CASSLYRTSGYNEQFF; CDR3 DNA: TGTGCCAGCAGTCTTTATAGGACTAGCGGCTACAATGAGCAGTTCTTC
D gene: -; J gene: TRBJ1-2; clone size: once; V gene: TRBV5-4; CDR3 protein: CASSPGGPNYGYTF; CDR3 DNA: TGTGCCAGCAGCCCGGGGGGGCCCAACTATGGCTACACCTTC
D gene: -; J gene: TRBJ1-3; clone size: -; V gene: TRBV28; CDR3 protein: CASRYTGISGNTIYF; CDR3 DNA: TGTGCCAGCAGATACACAGGGATCTCTGGAAACACCATATATTTT
D gene: -; J gene: TRBJ2-7; clone size: -; V gene: TRBV15; CDR3 protein: CATSSLHISYEQYF; CDR3 DNA: TGTGCCACCAGCAGCCTGCATATCTCCTACGAGCAGTACTTC
D gene: -; J gene: TRBJ2-5; clone size: -; V gene: TRBV7-2; CDR3 protein: CASSLDGYQETQYF; CDR3 DNA: TGTGCCAGCAGCTTAGACGGGTACCAAGAGACCCAGTACTTC
D gene: -; J gene: TRBJ1-3; clone size: -; V gene: TRBV7-9; CDR3 protein: CASNLLGRQSSGNTIYF; CDR3 DNA: TGTGCCAGCAACTTATTAGGGAGACAAAGCTCTGGAAACACCATATATTTT
D gene: TRBD1; J gene: TRBJ2-1; clone size: -; V gene: TRBV5-1; CDR3 protein: CASSPRDRAPYNEQFF; CDR3 DNA: TGCGCCAGCAGCCCCAGGGACAGGGCTCCCTACAATGAGCAGTTCTTC
D gene: TRBD2; J gene: TRBJ2-1; clone size: -; V gene: TRBV7-9; CDR3 protein: CASSLKGGRSYNEQFF; CDR3 DNA: TGTGCCAGCAGCTTAAAGGGCGGGAGATCCTACAATGAGCAGTTCTTC
D gene: -; J gene: TRBJ2-1; clone size: -; V gene: TRBV19; CDR3 protein: CASSIQGYRNEQFF; CDR3 DNA: TGTGCCAGTAGTATACAAGGGTACCGCAATGAGCAGTTCTTC
D gene: -; J gene: TRBJ2-2; clone size: -; V gene: TRBV19; CDR3 protein: CASSIMGGGTGELFF; CDR3 DNA: TGTGCCAGTAGTATAATGGGAGGGGGCACCGGGGAGCTGTTTTTT
D gene: TRBD2; J gene: TRBJ2-3; clone size: -; V gene: TRBV19; CDR3 protein: CAGSASGATDTQYF; CDR3 DNA: TGTGCCGGTAGTGCTAGCGGGGCCACAGATACGCAGTATTTT
D gene: TRBD1; J gene: TRBJ2-2; clone size: -; V gene: TRBV27; CDR3 protein: CASLTRTGANTGELFF; CDR3 DNA: TGTGCCAGCCTCACCCGGACAGGGGCAAACACCGGGGAGCTGTTTTTT
D gene: TRBD2; J gene: TRBJ2-3; clone size: -; V gene: TRBV28; CDR3 protein: CASSLTAGLDDTQYF; CDR3 DNA: TGTGCCAGCAGTTTGACAGCGGGATTGGACGATACGCAGTATTTT
D gene: TRBD1; J gene: TRBJ2-7; clone size: -; V gene: TRBV27; CDR3 protein: CASSPRQGNYEQYF; CDR3 DNA: TGTGCCAGCAGTCCCCGACAGGGAAACTACGAGCAGTACTTC
D gene: -; J gene: TRBJ1-4; clone size: -; V gene: TRBV14; CDR3 protein: CASSQDYGWSEKLFF; CDR3 DNA: TGTGCCAGCAGCCAAGACTACGGTTGGAGTGAAAAACTGTTTTTT
D gene: -; J gene: TRBJ2-3; clone size: -; V gene: TRBV27; CDR3 protein: CASSLLAPSSTDTQYF; CDR3 DNA: TGTGCCAGCAGTTTATTGGCCCCATCTAGCACAGATACGCAGTATTTT
D gene: -; J gene: TRBJ2-1; clone size: once; V gene: TRBV27; CDR3 protein: CASSLWGSADEQFF; CDR3 DNA: TGTGCCAGCAGTTTATGGGGGAGCGCCGATGAGCAGTTCTTC
D gene: -; J gene: TRBJ2-7; clone size: -; V gene: TRBV4-1; CDR3 protein: CASSQILGGLEQYF; CDR3 DNA: TGCGCCAGCAGCCAAATCCTCGGGGGTCTCGAGCAGTACTTC
D gene: -; J gene: TRBJ2-7; clone size: -; V gene: TRBV9; CDR3 protein: CASSVDYRDPSEQYF; CDR3 DNA: TGTGCCAGCAGCGTAGATTACAGGGATCCCTCCGAGCAGTACTTC
D gene: TRBD1; J gene: TRBJ1-2; clone size: -; V gene: TRBV7-8; CDR3 protein: CASSFPGTDNYGYTF; CDR3 DNA: TGTGCCAGCAGCTTCCCCGGGACAGATAACTATGGCTACACCTTC
D gene: -; J gene: TRBJ2-7; clone size: once; V gene: TRBV29-1; CDR3 protein: CSVEWVAASSYEQYF; CDR3 DNA: TGCAGCGTTGAGTGGGTAGCGGCCAGCTCCTACGAGCAGTACTTC
D gene: -; J gene: TRBJ1-3; clone size: few; V gene: TRBV9; CDR3 protein: CASKAGSGNTIYF; CDR3 DNA: TGTGCCAGCAAAGCAGGATCTGGAAACACCATATATTTT
D gene: TRBD2; J gene: TRBJ2-7; clone size: -; V gene: TRBV6-6; CDR3 protein: CASSYALADEAYEQYF; CDR3 DNA: TGTGCCAGCAGTTATGCCCTAGCGGATGAGGCCTACGAGCAGTACTTC
D gene: -; J gene: TRBJ2-3; clone size: once; V gene: TRBV27; CDR3 protein: CASSLDRIDTQYF; CDR3 DNA: TGTGCCAGCAGTCTAGACAGGATAGATACGCAGTATTTT
D gene: -; J gene: TRBJ2-1; clone size: -; V gene: TRBV27; CDR3 protein: CASRYRATSYNEQFF; CDR3 DNA: TGTGCCAGCAGGTACAGGGCCACCTCCTACAATGAGCAGTTCTTC
D gene: -; J gene: TRBJ1-2; clone size: -; V gene: TRBV9; CDR3 protein: CASSVSGANYGYTF; CDR3 DNA: TGTGCCAGCAGCGTGAGCGGGGCTAACTATGGCTACACCTTC
D gene: -; J gene: TRBJ1-3; clone size: -; V gene: TRBV11-3; CDR3 protein: CASSSGRGGNTIYF; CDR3 DNA: TGTGCCAGCAGTTCCGGCAGGGGTGGAAACACCATATATTTT
D gene: TRBD2; J gene: TRBJ2-7; clone size: -; V gene: TRBV7-9; CDR3 protein: CASSLVASGAHEQYF; CDR3 DNA: TGTGCCAGCAGCTTAGTAGCTAGCGGGGCGCACGAGCAGTACTTC
D gene: -; J gene: TRBJ2-7; clone size: -; V gene: TRBV7-9; CDR3 protein: CASSLPHPYEQYF; CDR3 DNA: TGTGCCAGCAGCCTCCCACATCCCTACGAGCAGTACTTC
D gene: -; J gene: TRBJ2-2; clone size: -; V gene: TRBV7-9; CDR3 protein: CASSLGSNTGELFF; CDR3 DNA: TGTGCCAGCAGCCTGGGATCGAACACCGGGGAGCTGTTTTTT
D gene: -; J gene: TRBJ2-7; clone size: -; V gene: TRBV18; CDR3 protein: CASSPRGSYEQYF; CDR3 DNA: TGTGCCAGCTCACCCAGGGGTTCCTACGAGCAGTACTTC
D gene: -; J gene: TRBJ1-1; clone size: -; V gene: TRBV16; CDR3 protein: CASSRESMNTEAFF; CDR3 DNA: TGTGCCAGCAGCCGTGAAAGCATGAACACTGAAGCTTTCTTT
D gene: -; J gene: TRBJ2-7; clone size: -; V gene: TRBV9; CDR3 protein: CASSPKGRDPYEQYF; CDR3 DNA: TGTGCCAGCAGCCCAAAGGGCAGGGACCCCTACGAGCAGTACTTC
D gene: -; J gene: TRBJ2-7; clone size: -; V gene: TRBV6-1; CDR3 protein: CASSDHGSFYEQYF; CDR3 DNA: TGTGCCAGCAGTGACCACGGCAGTTTCTACGAGCAGTACTTC
D gene: TRBD1; J gene: TRBJ2-5; clone size: -; V gene: TRBV11-2; CDR3 protein: CASSPTGWETQYF; CDR3 DNA: TGTGCCAGCAGCCCGACAGGGTGGGAGACCCAGTACTTC
D gene: -; J gene: TRBJ2-1; clone size: -; V gene: TRBV7-6; CDR3 protein: CASSTGTSSSYNEQFF; CDR3 DNA: TGTGCCAGCAGCACCGGGACGTCGAGCTCCTACAATGAGCAGTTCTTC
D gene: -; J gene: TRBJ2-7; clone size: -; V gene: TRBV5-1; CDR3 protein: CASRASFTDSREQYF; CDR3 DNA: TGCGCCAGCAGAGCCAGTTTCACCGACTCCCGCGAGCAGTACTTC
D gene: TRBD2; J gene: TRBJ2-7; clone size: -; V gene: TRBV7-9; CDR3 protein: CASSLRGGTSGEDPYEQYF; CDR3 DNA: TGTGCCAGCAGTCTAAGGGGGGGGACTAGCGGAGAAGATCCCTACGAGCAGTACTTC
D gene: TRBD2; J gene: TRBJ2-7; clone size: -; V gene: TRBV4-2; CDR3 protein: CASSQDLRERTYEQYF; CDR3 DNA: TGTGCCAGCAGCCAAGATCTGCGGGAGAGAACCTACGAGCAGTACTTC
D gene: -; J gene: TRBJ2-7; clone size: once; V gene: TRBV7-8; CDR3 protein: CASSPGLTENYEQYF; CDR3 DNA: TGTGCCAGCAGCCCGGGCTTGACAGAAAACTACGAGCAGTACTTC
D gene: TRBD2; J gene: TRBJ2-1; clone size: -; V gene: TRBV2; CDR3 protein: CASSEAGAGAPYNEQFF; CDR3 DNA: TGTGCCAGCAGTGAAGCAGGAGCGGGAGCGCCCTACAATGAGCAGTTCTTC
D gene: TRBD1; J gene: TRBJ1-5; clone size: -; V gene: TRBV5-1; CDR3 protein: CASSLIGAGGSNQPQHF; CDR3 DNA: TGCGCCAGCAGCTTGATTGGGGCAGGGGGAAGCAATCAGCCCCAGCATTTT
D gene: -; J gene: TRBJ1-1; clone size: few; V gene: TRBV30; CDR3 protein: CAWTQGNTEAFF; CDR3 DNA: TGTGCCTGGACCCAGGGAAACACTGAAGCTTTCTTT
D gene: TRBD2; J gene: TRBJ2-2; clone size: -; V gene: TRBV19; CDR3 protein: CASSIVLAENPNTGELFF; CDR3 DNA: TGTGCCAGTAGTATAGTACTAGCGGAAAACCCGAACACCGGGGAGCTGTTTTTT